These 32 T cell receptor beta chains were all obtained from the same sample, sequenced in a study of T-cell memory formation after mild COVID-19. TCRdb analysed the 5' RACE reads with MiXCR anew, one entry per CDR3 protein. The table records fewer than 450,000 distinct CDR3 sequences, 20% to 25% of them present only once. Sequencing was performed on PBMCs or a T cell subset sorted from them (not recorded which). Receptor source: an adult woman who had mild COVID-19 (a few samples of this study predate the infection). Cell type and time point are not known.

This clonotype was counted once. The chain carries TRBV25-1 and TRBJ1-6, with D maybe TRBD1 (6 bases). Between the trimmed V and J ends, which lost 4 bases and 5 bases, there was a span of 9 bases. Germline V gene data show CDR1 as MGHDK and CDR2 as SYGVNS. This CDR3 is 14 amino acids long. The CDR3 loop is CASSGAGDNSPLHF. The DNA for the CDR3 is TGTGCCAGCAGTGGGGCAGGGGATAATTCACCCCTCCACTTT.

This clonotype turned up a few times. This chain connects TRBV7-6 to TRBJ2-2; 15 bases map to TRBD2. CDR3 length: 21 residues. The germline V gene has CDR1 SGHVS and CDR2 FNYEAQ. V was pared by 0 bases and J by 0 bases, with 8 bases of the junction left unmatched. The CDR3 DNA reads TGTGCCAGCAGCTTAGCCCCTGGACTAGCGGGGGGGCCCGCGAACACCGGGGAGCTGTTTTTT. The encoded protein is CASSLAPGLAGGPANTGELFF.

The chain recombines TRBV19 with TRBJ1-6; the D gene is possibly TRBD1 (5 bases). The CDR3 has 12 residues. Germline CDR1 LNHDA, CDR2 SQIVND (reference sequence). V lost 6 bases and J 6 bases, leaving 6 bases between the germline ends. The chain's CDR3 is CASSGGNSPLHF. The DNA for the CDR3 is TGTGCCAGTAGCGGGGGTAATTCACCCCTCCACTTT.

This clonotype was seen many times. The gene calls are TRBV6-5 and TRBJ2-1, with TRBD2 matching over 9 bases. J was trimmed by 3 bases and V by 4 bases; bases with no gene match: 10. The CDR3 sequence is 17 residues long. CDR1 is MNHEY, CDR2 SVGAGI, per germline. CDR3 in amino acids: CASSSLPGLALYNEQFF. The CDR3 DNA sequence: TGTGCCAGCAGTTCGCTACCGGGACTAGCTCTCTACAATGAGCAGTTCTTC.

This chain uses TRBV3-1 with TRBJ2-7; 9 nucleotides line up with TRBD2. V lost 3 bases and J lost 0; bases outside the gene matches: 9. The CDR3 has 17 residues. CDR1 and CDR2 from the germline V gene are LGHDT and YNNKEL (reference sequence). CDR3 DNA sequence: TGTGCCAGCAGCCAGGACCCTAGCGGGGAAAGCTCCTACGAGCAGTACTTC. This encodes CASSQDPSGESSYEQYF.

This clonotype was seen a handful of times. V and J are TRBV12-5 and TRBJ2-7; possible D gene TRBD1, 6 bases. V shed 2 bases and J shed 2 bases, with 13 bases lying between them. The germline V gene has CDR1 LGHNT and CDR2 FRNRAP. The CDR3 covers 15 residues. The CDR3 region has the DNA TGTGCTAGTGGTTTGTCCCCGACAGGAACCTACGAGCAGTACTTC. The encoded protein is CASGLSPTGTYEQYF.

The table lists this clonotype with many counts. The chain combines TRBV7-8 with TRBJ1-5; D is ambiguous. V lost 3 bases and J lost 4, with 16 bases in between. There are 16 residues in the CDR3. CDR1 is SGHVS and CDR2 is FQNEAQ in the germline V gene. CDR3 nucleotides: TGTGCCAGCAGCTTCGCTACCCTGGGAGGTAATCAGCCCCAGCATTTT. It yields the protein CASSFATLGGNQPQHF.

This clonotype has a handful of counts. CDR3 in amino acids: CASSIPGLAGAPYTDTQYF. In DNA form, the CDR3 reads TGTGCCAGCAGTATCCCGGGACTAGCGGGAGCCCCTTACACAGATACGCAGTATTTT. The chain has TRBV28 and TRBJ2-3, with TRBD2 matching over 14 bases. The CDR3 is 19 residues long. Germline loops: CDR1 MDHEN, CDR2 SYDVKM. Trimming took 5 bases from V and 2 from J; bases not matched to a gene: 12.

The chain combines TRBV4-3 with TRBJ1-1, with unresolved D. V was trimmed by 1 base and J by 4 bases, leaving 10 bases between them. The CDR3 runs to 14 residues. Per the germline V gene, CDR1 is LGHNA and CDR2 is YSLEER. CDR3 sequence reads: CASSQGRWSTEAFF. The CDR3 DNA follows: TGCGCCAGCAGCCAAGGAAGGTGGAGCACTGAAGCTTTCTTT.

DNA of the CDR3: TGTGCCAGCAGCTCTGACACCTACGAGCAGTACTTC. It translates to CASSSDTYEQYF. The chain combines TRBV11-3 with TRBJ2-7; D gene uncertain. The CDR3 extends over 12 amino acids. V gave up 4 bases and J gave up 2 bases, with 6 bases separating them. From germline, CDR1 is SGHNT and CDR2 YENEEA.

The chain carries TRBV12-3 or TRBV12-4 and TRBJ1-1; D is unresolved. The V and J ends lost 5 bases and 0 bases respectively, with 10 bases between them. The CDR3 extends over 14 amino acids. The CDR3 spells CASSHRSMNTEAFF. The CDR3 nucleotides are TGTGCCAGCAGTCACCGATCCATGAACACTGAAGCTTTCTTT.

The genes are TRBV12-3 or TRBV12-4 and TRBJ1-1; 7 bases align to TRBD1. There are 13 residues in the CDR3. Trimming removed 3 bases from V and 7 bases from J; junction bases left unmatched: 5. The CDR3 DNA reads TGTGCCAGCAGTTTCACAGGGGTGAATGAAGCTTTCTTT. This gives the protein CASSFTGVNEAFF.

V usage is TRBV5-1 and J usage is TRBJ2-5; 10 bases agree with TRBD2. Trimming took 4 bases from V and 2 from J; bases not matched to a gene: 8. The germline V gene has CDR1 SGHRS and CDR2 YFSETQ. This CDR3 has 16 amino acids. The CDR3 sequence: CASSPRAGGRQETQYF. The CDR3 nucleotides are TGCGCCAGCAGCCCCCGAGCGGGGGGGCGGCAAGAGACCCAGTACTTC.

This clonotype was seen more than once but under ten times. The rearrangement uses TRBV24-1 and TRBJ2-1; TRBD2 aligns across 14 bases. The germline V gene encodes CDR1 KGHDR and CDR2 SFDVKD. The CDR3 totals 20 residues. Trimming cost V 3 bases and J 0 bases; bases outside gene matches: 9. The CDR3 reads CATSDPRLAGGISSYNEQFF. The CDR3 DNA sequence: TGTGCCACCAGTGATCCGCGACTAGCGGGAGGGATAAGCTCCTACAATGAGCAGTTCTTC.

This clonotype was observed a handful of times. The chain uses TRBV20-1 and TRBJ2-1; a possible D gene is TRBD2 (5 bases). V lost 3 bases and J 12 bases, leaving 9 bases between the germline ends. The CDR3 is 10 residues long. Germline V lookup: CDR1 DFQATT, CDR2 SNEGSKA (reference sequence). The CDR3 DNA reads as TGCAGTGCTAGGGATCGGGGGCAGTTCTTC. Translation gives CSARDRGQFF.

The rearrangement links TRBV18 to TRBJ1-2, with D unclear. The CDR3 is 14 residues long. The germline CDR1 and CDR2 sequences are KGHSH and LQKENI. Trimming took off 0 bases at V and 8 bases at J, with 13 bases between the two ends. Here the CDR3 reads CASSPPSGSQGYTF. Written as DNA, the CDR3 is TGTGCCAGCTCACCACCTTCGGGCAGTCAAGGCTACACCTTC.

This clonotype was counted between two and nine times. The V and J genes are TRBV5-6 and TRBJ1-1; maybe TRBD1 (5 bases). Trimming cost V 0 bases and J 3 bases, with 12 bases left between them. Germline V CDR1 and CDR2: SGHDT, YYEEEE. The CDR3 is 15 residues long. This CDR3 reads CASSLDGAPHTEAFF. CDR3 in DNA: TGTGCCAGCAGCTTGGACGGGGCCCCACACACTGAAGCTTTCTTT.

This clonotype was detected a few times. The genes are TRBV3-1 and TRBJ1-1; D remains ambiguous. V was pared by 1 base and J by 9 bases, with 6 bases between. Per germline, CDR1 LGHDT and CDR2 YNNKEL (reference sequence). This CDR3 contains 11 residues. CDR3 nucleotides: TGTGCCAGCAGCCAAGGCGGCCAAGCTTTCTTT. It is translated as CASSQGGQAFF. The variable domain in full, completed from reference TRBV3-1 and TRBJ1-1, reads DTAVSQTPKYLVTQMGNDKSIKCEQNLGHDTMYWYKQDSKKFLKIMFSYNNKELIINETVPNRFSPKSPDKAHLNLHINSLELGDSAVYFCASSQGGQAFFGQGTRLTVV.

This clonotype was seen only a few times. CDR3 bases: TGCAGTGCTAGCCCCCTCTATGGGTCCTACGAGCAGTACTTC. It is translated as CSASPLYGSYEQYF. V usage is TRBV20-1 and J usage is TRBJ2-7; D remains ambiguous. The CDR3 consists of 14 residues. V lost 3 bases to trimming and J lost 1 base, with 13 bases between them. Germline V CDR1 and CDR2: DFQATT, SNEGSKA (reference sequence).

The rearrangement links TRBV7-9 to TRBJ2-1, with TRBD1 matching over 9 bases. Losses at the gene ends were 4 bases for V and 8 bases for J; bases not matched to a gene: 9. Germline loops: CDR1 SEHNR, CDR2 FQNEAQ (reference sequence). This CDR3 spans 15 amino acids. This chain's CDR3 is CASSWTGALEDEQFF. The CDR3, as DNA: TGTGCCAGCAGCTGGACAGGGGCCCTCGAGGATGAGCAGTTCTTC.

This clonotype was counted only a few times. The V and J genes are TRBV7-9 and TRBJ2-3; 7 nucleotides match TRBD2. Per germline, CDR1 SEHNR and CDR2 FQNEAQ (reference sequence). The CDR3 covers 16 residues. Trimming cost V 3 bases and J 2 bases; bases outside gene matches: 8. The CDR3: CASSLAHAGVTDTQYF. The CDR3 DNA reads as TGTGCCAGCAGCTTGGCTCACGCGGGAGTCACAGATACGCAGTATTTT.

The J gene is TRBJ1-1, the V gene TRBV13; D gene uncertain. V was pared by 7 bases and J by 1 base, with 13 bases between. The CDR3 runs to 14 residues. Looked up from germline, CDR1 is PRHDT and CDR2 is FYEKMQ (reference sequence). The CDR3 DNA follows: TGTGCCAGCACCCGGCTTGGTGGGAACACTGAAGCTTTCTTT. It translates to CASTRLGGNTEAFF.

This clonotype was counted only a few times. The rearrangement links TRBV4-2 to TRBJ2-3, with 13 nucleotides matching TRBD2. The CDR3 runs to 20 residues. Per the germline V gene, CDR1 is LGHNA and CDR2 is YNFKEQ. Trimming took 0 bases from V and 4 from J; bases not matched to a gene: 13. CDR3 protein: CASSQEGGTSGAPMPDTQYF. CDR3 nucleotide sequence: TGTGCCAGCAGCCAAGAAGGGGGGACTAGCGGGGCCCCGATGCCAGATACGCAGTATTTT.

CDR3: CASSRYGAGGLYEQFF. In DNA form, the CDR3 reads TGTGCCAGCAGCCGGTATGGAGCGGGGGGGCTCTATGAGCAGTTCTTC. The chain joins TRBV6-6 to TRBJ2-1, with 10 bases lining up with TRBD2. The CDR3 sequence is 16 residues long. Looked up from germline, CDR1 is MNHNY and CDR2 is SVGAGI (reference sequence). Losses at the gene ends were 6 bases for V and 8 bases for J; bases not matched to a gene: 13.

In this sample, this clonotype turned up a few times. The chain has TRBV11-3 and TRBJ2-5; no definite D call. Germline V CDR1 and CDR2: SGHNT, YENEEA. The CDR3 runs to 15 residues. Deletions cut 0 bases from V and 0 bases from J, with 8 bases between. The CDR3 bases are TGTGCCAGCAGCTTAGATCTGGGGTACCAAGAGACCCAGTACTTC. Protein product: CASSLDLGYQETQYF.

This clonotype has a handful of counts. This chain joins TRBV6-5 and TRBJ1-5; no definite D call. V was shortened by 8 bases and J by 2 bases, with 10 bases between the two germline ends. Germline V CDR1 and CDR2: MNHEY, SVGAGI. CDR3 length: 13 amino acids. CDR3 sequence (DNA): TGTGCCAGCGCGGCAGGTCGCAATCAGCCCCAGCATTTT. Protein: CASAAGRNQPQHF.

This clonotype has a count of ten or more. The J gene is TRBJ2-7, the V gene TRBV12-3 or TRBV12-4; TRBD1 matches at 8 bases. The CDR3 consists of 14 residues. The J segment lost 3 bases and the V segment lost 4 bases, leaving 5 bases of the junction unmatched. The CDR3 here is CASSYRGKVYEQYF. Written as DNA, the CDR3 is TGTGCCAGCAGTTACAGGGGGAAGGTCTACGAGCAGTACTTC.

J is TRBJ2-3 and V is TRBV9; D is perhaps TRBD2 (6 bases). This CDR3 comprises 14 residues. Trimming stripped 2 bases from V and 4 bases from J, with 11 bases between. CDR1 is SGDLS and CDR2 is YYNGEE in the germline V gene. For the CDR3, the DNA is TGTGCCAGCAGCGTTCAGATAGCGGCAGATACGCAGTATTTT. Its protein is CASSVQIAADTQYF.

A few counts support this clonotype. The genes are TRBV7-2 and TRBJ2-5; D ambiguous. Germline loops: CDR1 SGHTA, CDR2 FQGNSA. The ends were cut back, 1 base at V and 8 bases at J, with 8 bases in the middle. This CDR3 has 12 amino acids. Here the CDR3 reads CASSLGPATQYF. The CDR3 DNA sequence: TGTGCCAGCAGCTTAGGTCCCGCCACCCAGTACTTC.

This clonotype was detected ten times or more. The J gene is TRBJ2-5, the V gene TRBV20-1, with 7 bases matching TRBD2. This CDR3 region has 15 residues. Germline-derived CDR1 and CDR2 are DFQATT and SNEGSKA (reference sequence). V dropped 6 bases and J dropped 5; count of bases not matched to a gene: 15. CDR3 DNA: TGCAGTGCCCTCCCAAAGGCGGGAGAAGGGGAGACCCAGTACTTC. It encodes CSALPKAGEGETQYF.

This clonotype has ten or more counts. The V call is TRBV5-1, the J call TRBJ2-7; tentatively, D is TRBD2 (5 bases). The V gene lost 4 bases and the J gene lost 4 bases, with 15 bases spanning the gap. Per germline, CDR1 SGHRS and CDR2 YFSETQ. This CDR3 spans 14 amino acids. This CDR3 reads CASSGGRTLYEQYF. The CDR3 DNA reads as TGCGCCAGCAGCGGAGGACGGACCCTATACGAGCAGTACTTC.

This chain links TRBV30 with TRBJ2-1, with TRBD2 matching 13 bases. The V and J ends lost 5 bases and 10 bases, in that order; junction bases with no gene match: 5. The CDR3 consists of 13 residues. Germline CDR1 GTSNPN, CDR2 SVGIG (reference sequence). The CDR3 reads CAWRTSGSREQFF. The DNA for the CDR3 is TGTGCCTGGCGGACTAGCGGGAGCCGGGAGCAGTTCTTC.